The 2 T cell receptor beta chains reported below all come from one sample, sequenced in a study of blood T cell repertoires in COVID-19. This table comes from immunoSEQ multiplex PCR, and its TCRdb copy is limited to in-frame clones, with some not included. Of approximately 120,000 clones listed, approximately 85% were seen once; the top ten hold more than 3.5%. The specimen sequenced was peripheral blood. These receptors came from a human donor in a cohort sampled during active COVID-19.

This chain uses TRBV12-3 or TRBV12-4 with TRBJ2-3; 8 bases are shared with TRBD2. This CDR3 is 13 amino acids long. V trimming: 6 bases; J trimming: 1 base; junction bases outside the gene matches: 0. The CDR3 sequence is CASRAGGTDTQYF. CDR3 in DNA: TGTGCCAGCAGAGCGGGAGGCACAGATACGCAGTATTTT.

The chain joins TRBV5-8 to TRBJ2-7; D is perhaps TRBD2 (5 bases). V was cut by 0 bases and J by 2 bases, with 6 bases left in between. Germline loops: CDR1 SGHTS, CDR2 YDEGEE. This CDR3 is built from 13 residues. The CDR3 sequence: CASSLAGTYEQYV. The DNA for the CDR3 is TGTGCCAGCAGCTTGGCCGGGACCTACGAGCAGTACGTC.